Sequencing of this T cell receptor beta chain was carried out in a study of early T cells in non-severe SARS-CoV-2 infection. Overall study: With bulk RNA from unsorted whole blood as input, sequencing yielded unpaired chains. Study outcomes and limitations: A preference for anti-spike CD8 responses marked VDJdb matching, which missed private and CD4 specificities.

This clonotype was found many times. Antigen unknown. The CDR3 has 14 amino acids. Germline trimming cut 4 bases from V and 7 bases from J; bases unmatched to any gene: 7. Looked up from germline, CDR1 is KGHSH and CDR2 is LQKENI. Individual cDNA molecules received unique molecular identifiers during library preparation. TCRdb reprocessed the 5' RACE reads via MiXCR and lists one record per CDR3 protein. The table includes around 67,000 distinct CDR3 sequences, 10% to 12% detected once. This chain joins TRBV18 and TRBJ1-5; 7 nucleotides match TRBD1. This receptor was taken from an adult who was a healthcare worker with PCR-confirmed SARS-CoV-2 infection or an uninfected control (not recorded which). The source material was whole blood, sampled at baseline. DNA for the CDR3: TGTGCCAGCTCACTTCACAGGGGCGGACAGCCCCAGCATTTT. Its protein product is CASSLHRGGQPQHF.